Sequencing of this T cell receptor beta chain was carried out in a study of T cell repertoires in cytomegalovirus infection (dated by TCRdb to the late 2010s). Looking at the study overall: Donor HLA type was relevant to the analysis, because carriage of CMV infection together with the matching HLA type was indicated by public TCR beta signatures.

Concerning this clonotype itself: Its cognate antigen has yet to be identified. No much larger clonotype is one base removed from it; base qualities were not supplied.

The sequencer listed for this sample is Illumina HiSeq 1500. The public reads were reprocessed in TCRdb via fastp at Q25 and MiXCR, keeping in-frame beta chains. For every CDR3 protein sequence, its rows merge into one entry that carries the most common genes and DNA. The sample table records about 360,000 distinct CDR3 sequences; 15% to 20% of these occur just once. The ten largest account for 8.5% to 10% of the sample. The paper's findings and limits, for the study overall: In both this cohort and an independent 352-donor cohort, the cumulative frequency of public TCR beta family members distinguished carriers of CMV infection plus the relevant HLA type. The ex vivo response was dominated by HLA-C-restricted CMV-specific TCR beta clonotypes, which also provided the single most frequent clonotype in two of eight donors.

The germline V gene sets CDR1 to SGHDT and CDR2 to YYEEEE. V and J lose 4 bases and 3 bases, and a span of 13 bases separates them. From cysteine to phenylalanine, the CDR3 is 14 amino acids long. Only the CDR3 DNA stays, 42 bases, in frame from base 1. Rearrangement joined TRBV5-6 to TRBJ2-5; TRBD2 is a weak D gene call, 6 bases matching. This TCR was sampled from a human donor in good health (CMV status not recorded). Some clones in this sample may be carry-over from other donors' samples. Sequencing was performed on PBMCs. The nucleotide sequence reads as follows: TGTGCCAGCAGCCGGCGGAGGGTAGAAGAGACCCAGTACTTC. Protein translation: CASSRRRVEETQYF.